The clone carrying this T cell receptor beta chain was observed at least ten times. Its antigen is not known. Among the exclusions were patients with other autoimmune diseases, uncontrolled infections, pregnancy or lactation. The diagnosis was founded upon clinical symptoms, serum thyroxine, TRAb, thyroid ultrasound and orbital computed tomography. The PBMCs were taken from over 9.5 ml of fresh peripheral blood. The sample belongs to a study of Graves' ophthalmopathy and Graves' hyperthyroidism. Investigators amplified TCR beta CDR3 regions from RNA transcripts. First-round RT-PCR relied on HTBI primers, and a second-round multiplex PCR came next. TCRdb re-analysed the multiplex PCR reads in MiXCR, keeping a single row per CDR3 protein. The sample lists 350,000 to 450,000 distinct CDR3 sequences, around 16% seen once, with about 1.4% in the top ten. V lost 0 bases, J lost 0 bases, and 14 bases stayed unmatched. This CDR3 spans 21 amino acids. Germline V gene sequence: CDR1 SGHTA, CDR2 FQGTGA.

Study results and limitations: Blood repertoires reportedly contained most expanded thyroid clonotypes above 0.001 frequency.

Sequencing input: peripheral blood. This clonotype was sampled from a woman younger than 30 with Graves' ophthalmopathy. The chain has TRBV7-3 and TRBJ2-7, with 13 bases matching TRBD2. CDR3 region: CASSLTFRTSGSKHSSYEQYF. The CDR3 bases are TGTGCCAGCAGCTTAACGTTCAGGACTAGCGGGAGCAAACACAGCTCCTACGAGCAGTACTTC. The full variable domain, completed using reference TRBV7-3 and TRBJ2-7, is GAGVSQTPSNKVTEKGKYVELRCDPISGHTALYWYRQSLGQGPEFLIYFQGTGAADDSGLPNDRFFAVRPEGSVSTLKIQRTERGDSAVYLCASSLTFRTSGSKHSSYEQYFGPGTRLTVT.